This TCR beta chain was identified in a study of T-cell memory formation after mild COVID-19. This clonotype was observed a few times. TCRdb reprocessed the 5' RACE reads with MiXCR, giving one entry per CDR3 protein. The profile covers hundreds of thousands of distinct CDR3 sequences, with roughly 22% appearing a single time and approximately 12% taken by the ten largest. Germline CDR1 SGHRS, CDR2 YFSETQ. Between the trimmed V and J ends, which lost 3 bases and 5 bases, there was a span of 15 bases. The CDR3 is 14 amino acids. The receptor comes from an adult woman who had mild COVID-19 (a few samples of this study predate the infection). Cell type and time point are not known. The material sequenced was PBMCs or a T cell subset sorted from them (not recorded which). The rearrangement links TRBV5-1 to TRBJ2-7; D may correspond to TRBD1 or TRBD2 (5 bases each). In DNA form, the CDR3 reads TGCGCCAGCAGCTCCGGGACGGCCTCGGACGAGCAGTACTTC. The encoded protein is CASSSGTASDEQYF.